The clone carrying this T cell receptor beta chain appeared a single time. The entry originates in a study of T cell responses to AZD1222 COVID-19 vaccine. Only in-frame clones appear in the TCRdb table, and some are missing; sequencing was by immunoSEQ multiplex PCR. The table shows under 130,000 clones, with roughly 90% occurring only once. The sample in question was peripheral blood, obtained on day 0 of AZD1222 vaccination. This sequence was found in an adult in good health.

The CDR3 sequence is CASSPYLNSYNEQFF. Written as DNA, the CDR3 is TGTGCCAGCAGCCCCTACCTGAACTCCTACAATGAGCAGTTCTTC. The chain carries TRBV13 and TRBJ2-1, with unresolved D. This CDR3 spans 15 amino acids. Trimming removed 5 bases at V and 0 bases at J, with 11 bases between. Germline lookup yields CDR1 PRHDT and CDR2 FYEKMQ (reference sequence).